The rows below give T cell receptor beta chains drawn from one sample of a study of blood T cells in healthy people across ages. MiXCR was run by TCRdb on the 5' RACE reads, yielding one entry per CDR3 protein. The table shows fewer than 900,000 distinct CDR3 sequences, with 30% to 45% occurring only once. The sample taken for sequencing was blood. The receptor set was obtained from a man between 18 and 29 years old in good health. Both conserved end residues are part of each CDR3. D genes are given only for firm matches. Clone size is stated in some rows and not others, as once, few, many or a class when expanded.

J gene: TRBJ1-1
clone size: .
D gene: .
V gene: TRBV12-3/TRBV12-4
CDR3 protein: CASTILRELATEAFF
CDR3 DNA: TGTGCCAGCACTATACTCAGGGAATTGGCGACTGAAGCTTTCTTT

J gene: TRBJ1-2
clone size: .
D gene: .
V gene: TRBV11-1
CDR3 protein: CASSGGRTKGGGYTF
CDR3 DNA: TGTGCCAGCAGCGGCGGACGGACGAAAGGTGGTGGCTACACCTTC

J gene: TRBJ1-2
clone size: .
D gene: TRBD1
V gene: TRBV7-9
CDR3 protein: CASEDRGNYGYTF
CDR3 DNA: TGTGCCAGCGAAGACAGGGGCAACTATGGCTACACCTTC

J gene: TRBJ2-5
clone size: .
D gene: .
V gene: TRBV6-2/TRBV6-3
CDR3 protein: CASKAFGEQYF
CDR3 DNA: TGTGCCAGCAAGGCTTTCGGTGAGCAGTACTTC

J gene: TRBJ2-7
clone size: few
D gene: .
V gene: TRBV7-2
CDR3 protein: CASSSEGVGAYEQYF
CDR3 DNA: TGTGCCAGCAGCTCGGAGGGGGTCGGAGCCTACGAGCAGTACTTC

J gene: TRBJ1-4
clone size: .
D gene: .
V gene: TRBV4-3
CDR3 protein: CASSRAQGLANEKLFF
CDR3 DNA: TGCGCCAGCAGCCGGGCCCAGGGTCTGGCTAATGAAAAACTGTTTTTT

J gene: TRBJ1-5
clone size: .
D gene: .
V gene: TRBV12-3/TRBV12-4
CDR3 protein: CASSLGQNKHF
CDR3 DNA: TGTGCCAGCAGCCTAGGACAGAACAAGCATTTT

J gene: TRBJ2-1
clone size: many
D gene: TRBD1
V gene: TRBV7-2
CDR3 protein: CASSLHGTGVPNEQFF
CDR3 DNA: TGTGCCAGCAGCTTACATGGGACAGGGGTTCCCAATGAGCAGTTCTTC

J gene: TRBJ1-3
clone size: .
D gene: TRBD1
V gene: TRBV9
CDR3 protein: CASSVDPGGHRNTIYF
CDR3 DNA: TGTGCCAGCAGCGTAGACCCAGGGGGCCATCGAAACACCATATATTTT

J gene: TRBJ2-7
clone size: many
D gene: .
V gene: TRBV6-5
CDR3 protein: CASSYSSFSGTYEQYF
CDR3 DNA: TGTGCCAGCAGTTACTCAAGTTTCTCTGGGACCTACGAGCAGTACTTC

J gene: TRBJ1-2
clone size: .
D gene: .
V gene: TRBV20-1
CDR3 protein: CSALRGNEGGYTF
CDR3 DNA: TGCAGTGCTCTAAGGGGGAATGAGGGCGGCTACACCTTC

J gene: TRBJ1-5
clone size: .
D gene: .
V gene: TRBV12-3/TRBV12-4
CDR3 protein: CASNAGMGSNQPQHF
CDR3 DNA: TGTGCCAGCAACGCGGGGATGGGCAGCAATCAGCCCCAGCATTTT

J gene: TRBJ2-3
clone size: .
D gene: .
V gene: TRBV7-9
CDR3 protein: CASSLPPGGPTDTQYF
CDR3 DNA: TGTGCCAGCAGCTTACCCCCTGGGGGCCCCACAGATACGCAGTATTTT

J gene: TRBJ1-1
clone size: few
D gene: TRBD1
V gene: TRBV20-1
CDR3 protein: CSARPLRGGTTEAFF
CDR3 DNA: TGCAGTGCTAGGCCCCTACGAGGGGGCACTACTGAAGCTTTCTTT

J gene: TRBJ2-5
clone size: few
D gene: .
V gene: TRBV12-3/TRBV12-4
CDR3 protein: CASSLQEETQYF
CDR3 DNA: TGTGCCAGCAGTTTACAGGAGGAGACCCAGTACTTC

J gene: TRBJ2-7
clone size: few
D gene: TRBD2
V gene: TRBV5-1
CDR3 protein: CASSFSGGDEQYF
CDR3 DNA: TGCGCCAGCAGCTTTTCGGGAGGCGACGAGCAGTACTTC

J gene: TRBJ2-7
clone size: .
D gene: TRBD2
V gene: TRBV20-1
CDR3 protein: CSAPSGEGYEQYF
CDR3 DNA: TGCAGTGCTCCCAGCGGGGAAGGCTACGAGCAGTACTTC

J gene: TRBJ2-5
clone size: few
D gene: .
V gene: TRBV7-9
CDR3 protein: CASSINTETQYF
CDR3 DNA: TGTGCCAGCAGCATTAACACGGAGACCCAGTACTTC

J gene: TRBJ2-5
clone size: many
D gene: .
V gene: TRBV28
CDR3 protein: CASSPLPGKKETQYF
CDR3 DNA: TGTGCCAGCAGTCCTCTACCCGGGAAGAAAGAGACCCAGTACTTC

J gene: TRBJ2-1
clone size: .
D gene: .
V gene: TRBV5-1
CDR3 protein: CASSLLDGGTSPQYEQFF
CDR3 DNA: TGCGCCAGCAGCTTGTTGGATGGGGGGACTTCCCCACAATATGAGCAGTTCTTC

J gene: TRBJ2-3
clone size: few
D gene: .
V gene: TRBV5-8
CDR3 protein: CASPWGRRDTQYF
CDR3 DNA: TGTGCCAGTCCTTGGGGGCGTCGGGATACGCAGTATTTT

J gene: TRBJ2-2
clone size: .
D gene: .
V gene: TRBV9
CDR3 protein: CASSVRWDPTGELFF
CDR3 DNA: TGTGCCAGCAGCGTAAGGTGGGATCCCACCGGGGAGCTGTTTTTT

J gene: TRBJ2-3
clone size: .
D gene: .
V gene: TRBV27
CDR3 protein: CASSLYRGDTQYF
CDR3 DNA: TGTGCCAGCAGTTTATATCGAGGCGATACGCAGTATTTT

J gene: TRBJ2-7
clone size: .
D gene: .
V gene: TRBV12-3/TRBV12-4
CDR3 protein: CASSLTTSTSEQYF
CDR3 DNA: TGTGCCAGCAGTTTAACCACTAGCACTAGTGAGCAGTACTTC

J gene: TRBJ1-4
clone size: few
D gene: .
V gene: TRBV20-1
CDR3 protein: CSARSKEKLFF
CDR3 DNA: TGCAGTGCCAGGAGCAAGGAAAAACTGTTTTTT

J gene: TRBJ1-1
clone size: .
D gene: .
V gene: TRBV12-3/TRBV12-4
CDR3 protein: CASSFRGGRGARVPEAFF
CDR3 DNA: TGTGCCAGCAGTTTTCGAGGCGGGAGGGGTGCCAGGGTCCCTGAAGCTTTCTTT

J gene: TRBJ1-1
clone size: .
D gene: .
V gene: TRBV11-2
CDR3 protein: CASSLLGYGTEAFF
CDR3 DNA: TGTGCCAGCAGCCTACTGGGATATGGGACTGAAGCTTTCTTT

J gene: TRBJ1-3
clone size: few
D gene: .
V gene: TRBV7-2
CDR3 protein: CASSLSGGPGNTIYF
CDR3 DNA: TGTGCCAGCAGCTTGTCCGGGGGCCCTGGAAACACCATATATTTT

J gene: TRBJ1-1
clone size: few
D gene: .
V gene: TRBV10-3
CDR3 protein: CAISEQMNTEAFF
CDR3 DNA: TGTGCCATCAGTGAACAGATGAACACTGAAGCTTTCTTT

J gene: TRBJ2-7
clone size: .
D gene: .
V gene: TRBV7-6
CDR3 protein: CASSSPTEAYNEQYF
CDR3 DNA: TGTGCCAGCAGCTCGCCGACAGAGGCCTACAATGAGCAGTACTTC

J gene: TRBJ1-1
clone size: few
D gene: .
V gene: TRBV27
CDR3 protein: CASSLYRIGATEAFF
CDR3 DNA: TGTGCCAGCAGTTTATACCGGATTGGGGCGACTGAAGCTTTCTTT

J gene: TRBJ2-5
clone size: .
D gene: TRBD2
V gene: TRBV12-3/TRBV12-4
CDR3 protein: CASSSSGEEETQYF
CDR3 DNA: TGTGCCAGCAGTTCTAGCGGGGAGGAGGAGACCCAGTACTTC

J gene: TRBJ2-1
clone size: .
D gene: .
V gene: TRBV29-1
CDR3 protein: CSVDLETSYNEQFF
CDR3 DNA: TGCAGCGTTGATTTAGAGACTTCCTACAATGAGCAGTTCTTC

J gene: TRBJ2-7
clone size: .
D gene: TRBD1
V gene: TRBV29-1
CDR3 protein: CSVGDRIQQYF
CDR3 DNA: TGCAGCGTGGGGGACAGGATACAGCAGTACTTC

J gene: TRBJ2-3
clone size: once
D gene: TRBD2
V gene: TRBV12-3/TRBV12-4
CDR3 protein: CAILPPPTSGGSTDTQYF
CDR3 DNA: TGTGCCATCCTTCCCCCGCCGACTAGCGGGGGAAGCACAGATACGCAGTATTTT

J gene: TRBJ1-1
clone size: few
D gene: .
V gene: TRBV20-1
CDR3 protein: CSARLQGNTEAFF
CDR3 DNA: TGCAGTGCTAGATTACAGGGAAACACTGAAGCTTTCTTT

J gene: TRBJ2-5
clone size: .
D gene: .
V gene: TRBV10-3
CDR3 protein: CAISDRGANEQYF
CDR3 DNA: TGTGCCATCAGTGACCGGGGGGCCAATGAGCAGTACTTC

J gene: TRBJ2-3
clone size: .
D gene: .
V gene: TRBV5-1
CDR3 protein: CASSLENPSTDTQYF
CDR3 DNA: TGCGCCAGCAGCTTGGAGAACCCGAGCACAGATACGCAGTATTTT

J gene: TRBJ1-4
clone size: .
D gene: TRBD1
V gene: TRBV6-6
CDR3 protein: CATKTGQGLGEKLFF
CDR3 DNA: TGTGCCACCAAGACGGGACAGGGGTTGGGGGAAAAACTGTTTTTT

J gene: TRBJ2-2
clone size: .
D gene: .
V gene: TRBV7-2
CDR3 protein: CASSLDGASTGELFF
CDR3 DNA: TGTGCCAGCAGCTTAGACGGGGCTTCCACCGGGGAGCTGTTTTTT

J gene: TRBJ2-7
clone size: many
D gene: .
V gene: TRBV12-3/TRBV12-4
CDR3 protein: CASSPPRHEQYF
CDR3 DNA: TGTGCCAGCAGTCCTCCGAGGCACGAGCAGTACTTC

J gene: TRBJ1-2
clone size: few
D gene: TRBD1
V gene: TRBV12-3/TRBV12-4
CDR3 protein: CASSLDTGGYGYTF
CDR3 DNA: TGTGCCAGCAGTTTAGACACAGGGGGCTATGGCTACACCTTC

J gene: TRBJ1-6
clone size: few
D gene: .
V gene: TRBV7-9
CDR3 protein: CASSTSARSPLHF
CDR3 DNA: TGTGCCAGCAGCACGTCAGCTCGCTCACCCCTCCACTTT

J gene: TRBJ2-4
clone size: few
D gene: TRBD2
V gene: TRBV9
CDR3 protein: CASSAEGTREQYF
CDR3 DNA: TGTGCCAGCAGCGCCGAAGGGACTAGGGAGCAGTACTTC

J gene: TRBJ1-6
clone size: few
D gene: .
V gene: TRBV20-1
CDR3 protein: CSARNREASPLHF
CDR3 DNA: TGCAGTGCTAGAAACAGGGAGGCATCACCCCTCCACTTT

J gene: TRBJ1-2
clone size: few
D gene: .
V gene: TRBV20-1
CDR3 protein: CSARGNGLKGGYTF
CDR3 DNA: TGCAGTGCTAGAGGGAACGGGCTAAAGGGTGGCTACACCTTC

J gene: TRBJ2-5
clone size: .
D gene: .
V gene: TRBV12-3/TRBV12-4
CDR3 protein: CASRTQGIQETQYF
CDR3 DNA: TGTGCCAGCAGAACACAGGGAATCCAAGAGACCCAGTACTTC

J gene: TRBJ1-6
clone size: few
D gene: .
V gene: TRBV7-2
CDR3 protein: CASSLAHRVDSPLHF
CDR3 DNA: TGTGCCAGCAGCCTAGCCCACAGGGTTGATTCACCCCTCCACTTT

J gene: TRBJ2-1
clone size: .
D gene: TRBD2
V gene: TRBV20-1
CDR3 protein: CSAGAASGDSEQFF
CDR3 DNA: TGCAGTGCTGGAGCGGCTAGCGGGGATAGTGAGCAGTTCTTC

J gene: TRBJ1-2
clone size: .
D gene: .
V gene: TRBV20-1
CDR3 protein: CSARHLPNGYTF
CDR3 DNA: TGCAGTGCTAGACATTTACCTAATGGCTACACCTTC

J gene: TRBJ2-5
clone size: .
D gene: TRBD1
V gene: TRBV7-2
CDR3 protein: CASSFRGQEQETQYF
CDR3 DNA: TGTGCCAGCAGCTTCAGGGGACAGGAGCAAGAGACCCAGTACTTC

J gene: TRBJ1-1
clone size: .
D gene: .
V gene: TRBV27
CDR3 protein: CASSLRIRADTEAFF
CDR3 DNA: TGTGCCAGCAGTTTACGAATCAGGGCGGACACTGAAGCTTTCTTT

J gene: TRBJ2-3
clone size: once
D gene: TRBD2
V gene: TRBV20-1
CDR3 protein: CSDRALAGDADTQYF
CDR3 DNA: TGCAGTGATAGAGCCCTAGCGGGGGATGCAGATACGCAGTATTTT

J gene: TRBJ2-1
clone size: .
D gene: TRBD1
V gene: TRBV29-1
CDR3 protein: CSVARDRGRGEQFF
CDR3 DNA: TGCAGCGTTGCCCGAGACAGGGGGCGAGGGGAGCAGTTCTTC

J gene: TRBJ2-2
clone size: .
D gene: .
V gene: TRBV7-9
CDR3 protein: CASTPGTGELFF
CDR3 DNA: TGTGCCAGCACCCCAGGGACCGGGGAGCTGTTTTTT